This T cell receptor (beta chain) was sequenced in a study of cytomegalovirus exposure and HLA in healthy donors. Study results and limitations: Later on, an analysis showed TCR association rates differing by HLA locus, with DRB1 the most and HLA-C the fewest. According to an earlier analysis, most TCR beta V segments yielded productive rearrangements about 87% or about 30% of the time.

To note about this clone: The antigen is undetermined.

13 Jbeta primers and 60 Vbeta primers were used for the PCR. Libraries were prepared by immunoSEQ multiplex PCR; TCRdb keeps only in-frame clonotypes and omits some of them. The sample includes some 220,000 clones, around 89% of them seen just once. The CDR3 runs 14 residues. CDR1 and CDR2 (germline): MGHRA, YSYEKL. The V and J ends lost 1 base and 5 bases respectively, with 11 bases between them. This cohort consisted of healthy bone marrow donors. The receptor was derived from a woman aged 18 to 35 in good health and CMV-seronegative. Sequencing was carried out using PBMCs. V is TRBV4-1 and J is TRBJ1-1; D may be TRBD1 (5 bases). The CDR3 protein is CASSQGQGRTEAFF. In DNA, the CDR3 is TGCGCCAGCAGCCAAGGCCAGGGAAGGACTGAAGCTTTCTTT.